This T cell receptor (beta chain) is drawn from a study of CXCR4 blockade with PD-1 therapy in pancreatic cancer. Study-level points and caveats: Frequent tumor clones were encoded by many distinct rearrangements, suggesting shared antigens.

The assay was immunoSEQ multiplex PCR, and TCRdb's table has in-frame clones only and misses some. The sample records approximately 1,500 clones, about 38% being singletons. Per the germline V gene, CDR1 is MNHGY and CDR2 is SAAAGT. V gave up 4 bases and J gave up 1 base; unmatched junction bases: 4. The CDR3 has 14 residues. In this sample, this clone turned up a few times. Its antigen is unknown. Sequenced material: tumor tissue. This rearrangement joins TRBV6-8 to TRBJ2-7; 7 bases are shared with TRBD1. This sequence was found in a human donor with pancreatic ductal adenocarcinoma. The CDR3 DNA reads TGTGCCAGCAGTTTTCGGGACAGATCCTACGAGCAGTACTTC. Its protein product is CASSFRDRSYEQYF.